The clone carrying this TCR beta chain was observed many times. RNA transcripts were the template, and TCR beta CDR3 regions were amplified from them. The workflow started with a first-round RT-PCR run with HTBI primers and then moved on to a second-round multiplex PCR. One entry per CDR3 protein results from TCRdb running MiXCR on the multiplex PCR reads. The top ten clones hold roughly 24% of a sample with about 39,000 distinct CDR3 sequences, roughly 52% of them seen once. The source of the sample is a study of Graves' ophthalmopathy and Graves' hyperthyroidism. On the study more broadly: The study drew peripheral blood at initial diagnosis, before any treatment.

The authors enrolled newly diagnosed hyperthyroidism patients aged 18 to 65 with under 2 months' duration. The sequenced sample was peripheral blood. The receptor's source is an adult woman with stable Graves' hyperthyroidism.

The CDR3 DNA sequence: TGCGCCAGCAGGCGGACACTGGACACTGAAGCTTTCTTT. Residues: CASRRTLDTEAFF. The chain employs TRBV5-1 and TRBJ1-1; D perhaps matches TRBD1 (5 bases). Trimming took off 5 bases at V and 3 bases at J, with 11 bases between the two ends. CDR3 length equals 13 residues. Per the germline V gene, CDR1 is SGHRS and CDR2 is YFSETQ.